This is a list of T cell receptor beta chains from one sample in a study of T cells in Graves' hyperthyroidism and ophthalmopathy. TCRdb fed the multiplex PCR reads into MiXCR, producing one record per CDR3 protein. The data contain hundreds of thousands of distinct CDR3 sequences, 45% of them singletons. The source material was peripheral blood or thyroid tissue (not recorded which). The receptor set was obtained from an adult man with Graves' disease, either hyperthyroidism or ophthalmopathy (not recorded which). CDR3s include the opening cysteine and the closing phenylalanine or tryptophan. The D gene is left open where the match is weak. Only part of the rows carry a size: once, few, many, or a class if the clone is expanded.

abundance	v_gene	j_gene	d_gene	CDR3nt	CDR3aa
.	TRBV25-1	TRBJ1-5	.	TGTGCCAGCTCAGGGCCGTTCAATCAGCCCCAGCATTTT	CASSGPFNQPQHF
many	TRBV7-8	TRBJ1-2	TRBD1	TGTGCCAGCAGCCAGGGGGAACCCTATGGCTACACCTTC	CASSQGEPYGYTF
many	TRBV10-3	TRBJ1-5	.	TGTGCCATCAGTGAATCGGGGAACAATCAGCCCCAGCATTTT	CAISESGNNQPQHF
many	TRBV2	TRBJ1-1	.	TGTGCCAGCACGGGGGGCTACTCTATGAACACTGAAGCTTTCTTT	CASTGGYSMNTEAFF
.	TRBV7-2	TRBJ1-5	.	TGTGCCAGCAGCCCGGGCCAGACGCAAGAGACCCAGCATTTT	CASSPGQTQETQHF
.	TRBV19	TRBJ2-7	.	TGTGCCAGTAGCCTCTCCGGGACAAATGACGAGCAGTACTTC	CASSLSGTNDEQYF
.	TRBV5-8	TRBJ2-5	.	TGTGCCAGCAGCTTATTGTCGGGAGTCGAAGAGACCCAGTACTTC	CASSLLSGVEETQYF
many	TRBV15	TRBJ2-5	TRBD1	TGTGCCACCAGCAGGGGGACAGGGTCCGGGGAGACCCAGTACTTC	CATSRGTGSGETQYF
.	TRBV5-1	TRBJ2-5	.	TGCGCCAGCAGCTTGGGGACTATAAAGCAAGAGACCCAGTACTTC	CASSLGTIKQETQYF
.	TRBV7-9	TRBJ1-2	.	TGTGCCAGCAGCTTCCGGGACCGCGTCTACGCCTTC	CASSFRDRVYAF
once	TRBV7-2	TRBJ2-2	TRBD2	TGTGCCAGCATCTTAGCGGGGAGCCTAGATTTCGGGGAGCTGTTTTTT	CASILAGSLDFGELFF
many	TRBV6-6	TRBJ1-5	.	TGTGCCAGCAGGTCGGACAGCAGTCAGCCCCAGCATTTT	CASRSDSSQPQHF
.	TRBV12-3/TRBV12-4	TRBJ2-7	.	TGTGCCAGCTCGGACCATTTCCACGAGCAGTACTTC	CASSDHFHEQYF
few	TRBV5-1	TRBJ1-1	TRBD1	TGCGCCAGCAGCTTGGCCTTGGCCAGGGGGTACACTGAAGCTTTCTTT	CASSLALARGYTEAFF
many	TRBV29-1	TRBJ1-4	.	TGCAGCGTTGGGGGCCCAGCCCCTAATGAAAAACTGTTTTTT	CSVGGPAPNEKLFF
few	TRBV25-1	TRBJ2-5	.	TGTGCCAGCGGGAAAGAGACCCAGTACTTC	CASGKETQYF
many	TRBV7-6	TRBJ2-6	.	TGTGCCAGCAGCTTAAGAAAGGGTGGAGGGGCCAACGTCCTGACTTTC	CASSLRKGGGANVLTF
.	TRBV20-1	TRBJ1-2	.	TGCAGTGCTAGAGATTATGGGGGGCAGGACTATGGCTACACCTTC	CSARDYGGQDYGYTF
.	TRBV5-6	TRBJ1-2	.	TGTGCCAGCAGCTCGATGGCTAACTATGGCTACACCTTC	CASSSMANYGYTF
.	TRBV7-8	TRBJ1-1	.	TGTGCCAGCAGCTTAGTACTAAACAAACAAGGACGGTTGAACACTGAAGCTTTCTTT	CASSLVLNKQGRLNTEAFF
many	TRBV2	TRBJ1-1	.	TGTGCCAGCAGCCGTAGGGACACTTCGAACACTGAAGCTTTCTTT	CASSRRDTSNTEAFF
many	TRBV7-9	TRBJ1-1	.	TGTGCCAGCAGCTTACTCTCGGGCCGTGAAGCTTTCTTT	CASSLLSGREAFF
.	TRBV19	TRBJ2-7	TRBD2	TGTGCCAGTAGTATAGCCGCTAGCGGGACAAGACCCTACGAGCAGTACTTC	CASSIAASGTRPYEQYF
.	TRBV24-1	TRBJ2-2	.	TGTGCCACCAGTGATTTGCGGCCGAACACCGGGGAGCTGTTTTTT	CATSDLRPNTGELFF